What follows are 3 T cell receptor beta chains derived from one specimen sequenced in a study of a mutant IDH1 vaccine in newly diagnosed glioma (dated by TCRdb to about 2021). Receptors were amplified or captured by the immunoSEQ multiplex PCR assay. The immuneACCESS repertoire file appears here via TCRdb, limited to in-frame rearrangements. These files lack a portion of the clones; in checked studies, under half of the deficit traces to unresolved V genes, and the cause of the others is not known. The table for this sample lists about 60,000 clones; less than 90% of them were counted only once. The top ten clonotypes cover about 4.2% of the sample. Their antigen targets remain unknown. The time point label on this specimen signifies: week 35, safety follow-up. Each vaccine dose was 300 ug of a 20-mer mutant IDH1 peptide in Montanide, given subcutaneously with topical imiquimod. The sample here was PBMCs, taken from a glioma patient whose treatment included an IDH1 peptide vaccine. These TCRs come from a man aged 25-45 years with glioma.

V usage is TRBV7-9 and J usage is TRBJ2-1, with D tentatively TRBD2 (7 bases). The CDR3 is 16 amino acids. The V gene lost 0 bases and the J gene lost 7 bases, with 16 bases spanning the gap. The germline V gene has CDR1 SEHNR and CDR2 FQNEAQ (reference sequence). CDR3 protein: CASSLATGGYINEQFF. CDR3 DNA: TGTGCCAGCAGCTTAGCGACGGGGGGCTACATTAATGAGCAGTTCTTC.

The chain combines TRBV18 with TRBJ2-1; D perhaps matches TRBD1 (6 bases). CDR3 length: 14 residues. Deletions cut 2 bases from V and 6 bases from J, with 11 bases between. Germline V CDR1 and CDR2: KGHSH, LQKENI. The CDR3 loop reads CASSPGGASNEQFF. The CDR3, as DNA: TGTGCCAGCTCACCAGGGGGCGCCAGCAATGAGCAGTTCTTC.

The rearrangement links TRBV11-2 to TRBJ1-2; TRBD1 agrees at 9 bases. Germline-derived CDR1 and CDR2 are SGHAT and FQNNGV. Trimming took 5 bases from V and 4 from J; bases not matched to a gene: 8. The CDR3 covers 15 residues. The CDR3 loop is CASSPPQGAGYGYTF. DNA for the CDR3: TGTGCCAGCAGCCCCCCACAGGGGGCGGGCTATGGCTACACCTTC.